This T cell receptor beta chain derives from a study of CD8+ T cells in alopecia areata. This CDR3 spans 14 amino acids. Looked up from germline, CDR1 is SGHDN and CDR2 is FVKESK. V was pared by 4 bases and J by 12 bases, with 22 bases between. cDNA reverse transcribed from extracted RNA served as the sequencing template. Using immunoSEQ multiplex PCR, the repertoire was profiled, and TCRdb retains in-frame clones only, with some absent. The table shows 150,000 to 200,000 clones, with roughly 66% occurring only once. Regarding treatment: oral pan-JAK inhibitor, 5-10 mg twice daily. This chain uses TRBV14 with TRBJ2-7, with D perhaps being TRBD1 or TRBD2 (5 bases each). The sequence derives from a human donor with alopecia areata. This specimen consisted of CD4+ T cells sorted from blood, obtained at week 24, from a patient treated with tofacitinib. The CDR3, as DNA: TGTGCCAGCAGCCGAACCGGGGACCTGGATTGGCGGTACTTC. Translation gives CASSRTGDLDWRYF.